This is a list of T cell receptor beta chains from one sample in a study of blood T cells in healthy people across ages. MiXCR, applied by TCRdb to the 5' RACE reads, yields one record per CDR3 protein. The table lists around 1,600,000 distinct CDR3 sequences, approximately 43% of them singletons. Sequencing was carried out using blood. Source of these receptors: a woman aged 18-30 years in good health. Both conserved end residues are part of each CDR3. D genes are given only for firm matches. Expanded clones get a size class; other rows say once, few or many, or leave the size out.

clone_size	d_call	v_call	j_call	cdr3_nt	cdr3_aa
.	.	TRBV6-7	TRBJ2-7	TGTGCCAGCAGTTACTCGAGGACAGCGGCTTTGGAGCAGTACTTC	CASSYSRTAALEQYF
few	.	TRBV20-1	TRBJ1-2	TGCAGTGCGCATCCCAGGGGTACTCTCTATGGCTACACCTTC	CSAHPRGTLYGYTF
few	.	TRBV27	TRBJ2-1	TGTGCCAGCAGTCCTATTGGGTTCCCATGGTTCTTC	CASSPIGFPWFF
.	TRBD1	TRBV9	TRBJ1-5	TGTGCCAGCAGCCCAGGGGGGACTACTTATCAGCCCCAGCATTTT	CASSPGGTTYQPQHF
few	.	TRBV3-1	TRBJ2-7	TGTGCCAGCAGCCGTCGGGAAACTCGATACGAGCAGTACTTC	CASSRRETRYEQYF
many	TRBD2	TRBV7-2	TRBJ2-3	TGTGCCAGCAGCTTACAAGCGGGAGATGGGACAGATACGCAGTATTTT	CASSLQAGDGTDTQYF
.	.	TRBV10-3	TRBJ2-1	TGTGCCATCAGCCCGACTGGGAACAATGAGCAGTTCTTC	CAISPTGNNEQFF
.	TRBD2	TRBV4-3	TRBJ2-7	TGCGCCAGCAGCCAAGTTGGTCGAGCGGGGAACTACGAGCAGTACTTC	CASSQVGRAGNYEQYF
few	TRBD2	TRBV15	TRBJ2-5	TGTGCCACGGGAGGGGTTAACCAAGAGACCCAGTACTTC	CATGGVNQETQYF
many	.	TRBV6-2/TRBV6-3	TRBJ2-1	TGTGCCAGCAGTTACTCCTATGAGCAGTTCTTC	CASSYSYEQFF
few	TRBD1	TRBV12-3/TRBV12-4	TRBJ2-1	TGTGCCAGCAGACCCTGGACAGGGGACAATGAGCAGTTCTTC	CASRPWTGDNEQFF
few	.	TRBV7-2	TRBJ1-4	TGTGCCAGCAGCTTATCGACAGGTTCTTACTTAAGGTCGGATGAAAAACTGTTTTTT	CASSLSTGSYLRSDEKLFF
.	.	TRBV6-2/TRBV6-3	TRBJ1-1	TGTGCCAGCAGTGCAGGCGAAAAGAACACTGAAGCTTTCTTT	CASSAGEKNTEAFF
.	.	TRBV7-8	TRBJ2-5	TGTGCCAGCAGCTACCCCTGGGGCAGCTCGTCGTACCAAGAGACCCAGTACTTC	CASSYPWGSSSYQETQYF
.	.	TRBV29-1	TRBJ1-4	TGCAGCGTTGAAGGGACGGCTAATGAAAAACTGTTTTTT	CSVEGTANEKLFF
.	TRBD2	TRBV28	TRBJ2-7	TGTGCCAGCAGTGCTAGCGGGAGGGTTGAGCAGTACTTC	CASSASGRVEQYF
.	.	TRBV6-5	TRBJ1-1	TGTGCCAGCAGCTACCCGACAGGTCCCTACGGCGCTGAAGCTTTCTTT	CASSYPTGPYGAEAFF
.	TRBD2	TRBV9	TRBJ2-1	TGTGCCAGCAGCGCACAAACTAGGCTAGCGGGAGGTCGGTACAATGAGCAGTTCTTC	CASSAQTRLAGGRYNEQFF
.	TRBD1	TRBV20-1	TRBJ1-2	TGCAGTGCTAGAGAGTACAGGGGGGGCTATGGCTACACCTTC	CSAREYRGGYGYTF
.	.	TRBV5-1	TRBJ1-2	TGCGCCAGCAGCGCGCGGACAGAACCTAACTATGGCTACACCTTC	CASSARTEPNYGYTF
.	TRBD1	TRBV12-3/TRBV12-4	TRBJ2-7	TGTGCCAACTCCAACGCGGGACAGGGGGCGCCCGAGCAGTACTTC	CANSNAGQGAPEQYF
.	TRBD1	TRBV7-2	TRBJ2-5	TGTGCCAGCATCCAAGGGGACAGGGGCGAGGAGACCCAGTACTTC	CASIQGDRGEETQYF
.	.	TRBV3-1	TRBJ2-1	TGTGCCAGCAGCCAAGTTCGCGGGGGCAACAATGAGCAGTTCTTC	CASSQVRGGNNEQFF
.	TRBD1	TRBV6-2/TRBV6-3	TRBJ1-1	TGTGCCAGCAGTTACGCAGGGACAGGGGCTTCTGAAGCTTTCTTT	CASSYAGTGASEAFF
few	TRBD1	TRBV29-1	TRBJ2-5	TGCAGCGTTGAGGACAGGGGGCAGGAGACCCAGTACTTC	CSVEDRGQETQYF
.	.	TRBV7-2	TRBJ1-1	TGTGCCAGCAGCTTAGTGGCAGGGTCGGACACTGAAGCTTTCTTT	CASSLVAGSDTEAFF
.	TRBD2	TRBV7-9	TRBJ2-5	TGTGCCAGCACCTTCGGGAGGGCGGAAATAGAGACCCAGTACTTC	CASTFGRAEIETQYF
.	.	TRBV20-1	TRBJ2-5	TGCAGTGCTAGAGAGCCCCTCCAAGAGACCCAGTACTTC	CSAREPLQETQYF
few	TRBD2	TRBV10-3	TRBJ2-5	TGTGCCATCAGTGAGCACAAAGGACTAGCGGGAGTTCTAGAGACCCAGTACTTC	CAISEHKGLAGVLETQYF
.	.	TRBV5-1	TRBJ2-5	TGCGCCAGCAACGAACTCGGAACTGGGGAGACCCAGTACTTC	CASNELGTGETQYF
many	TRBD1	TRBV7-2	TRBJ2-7	TGTGCCAGCAGCTTAGGCGGGACAGGTAGTTACGAGCAGTACTTC	CASSLGGTGSYEQYF
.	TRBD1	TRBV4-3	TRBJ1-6	TGCGCCAGCAGCCGAGGGACAGATGAGAATTCACCCCTCCACTTT	CASSRGTDENSPLHF
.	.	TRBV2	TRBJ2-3	TGTGCCAGCAGTCAAGGGGCAGCTCAGTATTTT	CASSQGAAQYF
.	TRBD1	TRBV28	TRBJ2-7	TGTGCCAGCAGTACGACAGGGATCATCTCCTACGAGCAGAACTTC	CASSTTGIISYEQNF
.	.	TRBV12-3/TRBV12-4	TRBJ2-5	TGTGCCAGCAGTGTAGCCCCGGTTTTTTGGACCCAGTACTTC	CASSVAPVFWTQYF
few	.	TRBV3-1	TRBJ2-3	TGTGCCAGCAGCCTTAGCGGATTATACACAGATACGCAGTATTTT	CASSLSGLYTDTQYF
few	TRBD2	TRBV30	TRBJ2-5	TGTGCCTGGAGTCCAGGGTCTAGCGGGCAAGAGACCCAGTACTTC	CAWSPGSSGQETQYF
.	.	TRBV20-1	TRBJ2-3	TGCAGTGCTAGAGGGGTGGGGCGGGATGTCGGCACAGATACGCAGTATTTT	CSARGVGRDVGTDTQYF
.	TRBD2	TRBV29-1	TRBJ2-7	TGCAGCGTTTCTGCGACTAGCGGGAGCTACGAGCAGTACTTC	CSVSATSGSYEQYF
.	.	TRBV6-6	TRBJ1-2	TGTGCCAGCAGTTACTCGGGCCTGGGGGACTATGGCTACACCTTC	CASSYSGLGDYGYTF
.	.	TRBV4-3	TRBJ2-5	TGCGCCAGCAGCCAAGATCAGGGGCTCCCCCTGTACTTC	CASSQDQGLPLYF
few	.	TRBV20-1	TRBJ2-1	TGCAGTGCTAGCCGCGATACGAGTAATGAGCAGTTCTTC	CSASRDTSNEQFF
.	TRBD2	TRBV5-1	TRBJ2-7	TGCGCCAGCACTGACCAGGGGACAATCGGGGGGGGAGAGCAGTACTTC	CASTDQGTIGGGEQYF
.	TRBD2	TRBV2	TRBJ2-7	TGTGCCAGCACGCTTCGGACTAGCGGGGTTCTTGGGAACTACGAGCAGTACTTC	CASTLRTSGVLGNYEQYF
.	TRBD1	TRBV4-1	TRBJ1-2	TGCGCCAGCAGCCAACGGGACAGAGGCCTAGATATCTATGGCTACACCTTC	CASSQRDRGLDIYGYTF
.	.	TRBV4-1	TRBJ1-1	TGCGCCAGCAGCCAAGAGGGCTGGGGGAACACTGAAGCTTTCTTT	CASSQEGWGNTEAFF
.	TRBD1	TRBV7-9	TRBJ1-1	TGTGCCAGCAGCCCAGGACAGGGTCGGTTTGAAGCTTTCTTT	CASSPGQGRFEAFF
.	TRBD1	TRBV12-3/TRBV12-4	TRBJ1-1	TGTGCCAGCAGAACCACAGGGGGCGCAACTGAAGCTTTCTTT	CASRTTGGATEAFF
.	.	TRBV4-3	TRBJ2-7	TGCGCCAGCAGCCAAGATCCTAGGGACGAGCAGTACTTC	CASSQDPRDEQYF
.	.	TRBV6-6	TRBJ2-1	TGTGCCAGCAGTTACCTAAAAAACAATGAGCAGTTCTTC	CASSYLKNNEQFF
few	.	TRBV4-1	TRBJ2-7	TGCGCCAGCAGCCAAGAAGGGGGACCTTCCTACGAGCAGTACTTC	CASSQEGGPSYEQYF
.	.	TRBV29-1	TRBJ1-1	TGCAGCGTTGAAGATCTGGGGTCGGGCACTGAAGCTTTCTTT	CSVEDLGSGTEAFF
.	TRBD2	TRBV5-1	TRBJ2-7	TGCGCCAGCAGCTTGGAAGCTAGCGGGGTCAGGCCCCACGAGCAGTACTTC	CASSLEASGVRPHEQYF
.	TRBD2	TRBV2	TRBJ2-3	TGTGCTAGCAGTTGGGGTCGGGGGGGCGCGGCAGATACGCAGTATTTT	CASSWGRGGAADTQYF
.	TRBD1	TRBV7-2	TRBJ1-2	TGTGCCAGCAGCTCACAGGGGCAACTGGGAAGCTACACCTTC	CASSSQGQLGSYTF
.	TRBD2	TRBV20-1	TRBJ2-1	TGCAGTGCTAGTGGGACTAGCGGAGTCCGAAGAAAGTTCTTC	CSASGTSGVRRKFF
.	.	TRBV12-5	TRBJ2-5	TGTGCTAGTGGCCGGATGGAAGAGACCCAGTACTTC	CASGRMEETQYF
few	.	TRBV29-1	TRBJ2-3	TGCAGCGTAGAACCCAAAACGTCCACAGATACGCAGTATTTT	CSVEPKTSTDTQYF
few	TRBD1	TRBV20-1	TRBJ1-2	TGCAGTGCTAGGGAGACAGGGGATCATGGCTACACCTTC	CSARETGDHGYTF